The 4 T cell receptor beta chains reported below all come from one sample, sequenced in a study of vaccination and CD4 T cells after COVID-19. Oncomine TCR Beta short-read sequencing was applied to DNA from cultured CD4+ T cells. From the PCR reads, TCRdb called clonotypes with MiXCR, one entry per CDR3 protein. Of roughly 18,000 distinct CDR3 sequences listed, about 56% were seen once; the top ten hold approximately 6.6%. The treatment: roughly 10-day PBMC culture with coronavirus spike peptide pools or control peptides (ViraFEST assay). These receptors are not linked to any known antigen. The sample was CD4+ T cells from blood, cultured in vitro, taken before SARS-CoV-2 vaccination. Receptors were obtained from a human donor who had recovered from COVID-19.

This clonotype was recorded only once. CDR3 nucleotides: TGTGCCAGCAGGCGAGGAAACCGGGACGAGCAGTACTTC. Its protein product is CASRRGNRDEQYF. The chain has TRBV6-1 and TRBJ2-7; D unclear. Trimming removed 6 bases from V and 5 bases from J, with 14 bases in between. This CDR3 has 13 amino acids. In germline, CDR1 is MNHNS, CDR2 SASEGT.

This clonotype was recorded once. The rearrangement uses TRBV11-2 and TRBJ2-7, with D perhaps matching TRBD2 (5 bases). The CDR3 runs 14 residues. The V end lost 0 bases, the J end lost 6 bases, and 12 bases lay between the germline ends. Germline V gene lookup returns CDR1 SGHAT and CDR2 FQNNGV. CDR3 in DNA: TGTGCCAGCAGCTTAGAACGGGGTCGGGGCGAGCAGTACTTC. This codes for CASSLERGRGEQYF. Supplemented by reference TRBV11-2 and TRBJ2-7, the full variable domain reads EAGVAQSPRYKIIEKRQSVAFWCNPISGHATLYWYQQILGQGPKLLIQFQNNGVVDDSQLPKDRFSAERLKGVDSTLKIQPAKLEDSAVYLCASSLERGRGEQYFGPGTRLTVT.

This clonotype was observed a handful of times. The CDR3 region has the DNA TGTGCCAGTAGACGACTAGCGGGGAAACAAGAGACCCAGTACTTC. Its translation is CASRRLAGKQETQYF. The gene calls are TRBV19 and TRBJ2-5; 11 bases fit TRBD2. J was trimmed by 2 bases and V by 6 bases; bases with no gene match: 5. The germline CDR1 and CDR2 sequences are LNHDA and SQIVND (reference sequence). The CDR3 totals 15 residues.

The genes are TRBV10-3 and TRBJ2-2, with 7 bases matching TRBD1. V lost 0 bases, J lost 5 bases, and 6 bases stayed unmatched. The CDR3 runs 16 residues. Per the germline V gene, CDR1 is ENHRY and CDR2 is SYGVKD. The CDR3 loop reads CAISESPGGRTGELFF. The DNA of the CDR3 is TGTGCCATCAGTGAGTCGCCAGGGGGTCGGACCGGGGAGCTGTTTTTT.